The 29 T cell receptor beta chains below come from one sample, sequenced in a study of blood T cell repertoires in COVID-19. Sequenced by immunoSEQ multiplex PCR; TCRdb stores in-frame clones only, minus some. The top ten clones hold over 0.9% of a sample with almost 400,000 clones, roughly 90% of them seen once. Sequences were obtained from PBMCs or T cells enriched from blood (not recorded which). Source of these receptors: a woman in her 30s with acute COVID-19.

The chain recombines TRBV29-1 with TRBJ2-3; 7 bases line up with TRBD2. V lost 4 bases, J lost 0 bases, and 10 bases stayed unmatched. Germline V gene sequence: CDR1 SQVTM, CDR2 ANQGSEA. There are 16 residues in the CDR3. The DNA for the CDR3 is TGCAGCGTTGCGGGGGGACCTGCCGAAAGCACAGATACGCAGTATTTT. Amino acids: CSVAGGPAESTDTQYF.

V gene TRBV7-2 combines with J gene TRBJ2-7; no firm D call. Germline CDR1 is SGHTA and CDR2 is FQGNSA. V lost 6 bases and J 5 bases, leaving 14 bases between the germline ends. The CDR3 length is 13 residues. As DNA, the CDR3 is TGTGCCAGCAGTTCCATTTCGGGTGACGAGCAGTACTTC. Translation gives CASSSISGDEQYF. Filled out from reference TRBV7-2 and TRBJ2-7, the complete variable domain reads GAGVSQSPSNKVTEKGKDVELRCDPISGHTALYWYRQSLGQGLEFLIYFQGNSAPDKSGLPSDRFSAERTGGSVSTLTIQRTQQEDSAVYLCASSSISGDEQYFGPGTRLTVT.

V and J are TRBV3-1 (or the pseudogene TRBV3-2) and TRBJ1-4, with 7 bases identical to TRBD1. Trimming took 4 bases from V and 7 from J; bases not matched to a gene: 6. CDR1 is LGHDT, CDR2 YNNKEL, per germline (reference sequence). This CDR3 has 14 residues. DNA for the CDR3: TGTGCCAGCAGCCCGACAGGGACGGCTGAAAAACTGTTTTTT. This sequence encodes CASSPTGTAEKLFF.

The sample holds many counts of this clone. This chain uses TRBV27 with TRBJ2-1; 11 bases agree with TRBD2. This CDR3 comprises 15 residues. After removal of 7 bases from V and 9 bases from J, the junction contained 11 bases not matched to a gene. From germline, CDR1 is MNHEY and CDR2 SMNVEV (reference sequence). The CDR3 DNA sequence: TGTGCCAGCATTTCTTATAGCGGGGGGGCCGGTGAGCAGTTCTTC. Translating gives CASISYSGGAGEQFF.

This rearrangement joins TRBV11-2 to TRBJ2-7, with D possibly matching TRBD2 (6 bases). V lost 5 bases, J lost 3 bases, and 26 bases lay in between. Germline CDR1 is SGHAT and CDR2 is FQNNGV. CDR3 length equals 18 residues. The CDR3 is CASSPRPGVVTEGYEQYF. In DNA form, the CDR3 reads TGTGCCAGCAGCCCCCGCCCGGGGGTGGTAACGGAGGGCTACGAGCAGTACTTC. Together with reference TRBV11-2 and TRBJ2-7, the CDR3 gives the full variable domain: EAGVAQSPRYKIIEKRQSVAFWCNPISGHATLYWYQQILGQGPKLLIQFQNNGVVDDSQLPKDRFSAERLKGVDSTLKIQPAKLEDSAVYLCASSPRPGVVTEGYEQYFGPGTRLTVT.

This chain uses TRBV7-7 with TRBJ2-1; no clear D gene. Germline-derived CDR1 and CDR2 are SSHAT and FNYEAQ (reference sequence). CDR3 length: 13 amino acids. Deletions cut 6 bases from V and 0 bases from J, with 6 bases between. The CDR3 sequence is CASSTNSYNEQFF. In DNA form, the CDR3 reads TGTGCCAGCAGTACTAACTCCTACAATGAGCAGTTCTTC. The full variable domain, rest sourced from reference TRBV7-7 and TRBJ2-1, is GAGVSQSPRYKVTKRGQDVTLRCDPISSHATLYWYQQALGQGPEFLTYFNYEAQPDKSGLPSDRFSAERPEGSISTLTIQRTEQRDSAMYRCASSTNSYNEQFFGPGTRLTVL.

The chain employs TRBV19 and TRBJ1-1, with 7 bases identical to TRBD1. Germline trimming cut 1 base from V and 8 bases from J; bases unmatched to any gene: 4. Germline CDR1 LNHDA, CDR2 SQIVND (reference sequence). The CDR3 runs 13 residues. CDR3 coding DNA: TGTGCCAGTAGTATAGTACCGGACAGGGAAGCTTTCTTT. Its translation is CASSIVPDREAFF. Complete variable domain (other parts from reference TRBV19 and TRBJ1-1): DGGITQSPKYLFRKEGQNVTLSCEQNLNHDAMYWYRQDPGQGLRLIYYSQIVNDFQKGDIAEGYSVSREKKESFPLTVTSAQKNPTAFYLCASSIVPDREAFFGQGTRLTVV.

The table lists this clone with a count of one. DNA of the CDR3: TGTGCCACCAGCAGGACAGGGAACTATGGCTACACCTTC. Its translation is CATSRTGNYGYTF. The chain has TRBV24-1 and TRBJ1-2; the match to TRBD1 covers 8 bases. This CDR3 has 13 amino acids. CDR1 KGHDR and CDR2 SFDVKD come from the germline V gene. With V trimmed by 7 bases and J by 2 bases, 2 bases remained unmatched.

This rearrangement joins TRBV7-8 to TRBJ2-7; 9 bases map to TRBD1. The CDR3 has 15 amino acids. J lost 1 base, V lost 5 bases, and 6 bases had no gene match. Germline-derived CDR1 and CDR2 are SGHVS and FQNEAQ. Here the CDR3 reads CASSPRDRVSYEQYF. The CDR3 DNA reads as TGTGCCAGCAGCCCCCGGGACAGGGTGTCCTACGAGCAGTACTTC.

This chain uses TRBV30 with TRBJ2-3; unclear D gene. From germline, CDR1 is GTSNPN and CDR2 SVGIG (reference sequence). V lost 2 bases to trimming and J lost 6 bases, with 6 bases between them. The CDR3 totals 11 residues. CDR3 protein: CAWSSRDTQYF. In DNA, the CDR3 is TGTGCCTGGAGTAGCCGCGATACGCAGTATTTT.

The rearrangement links TRBV28 to TRBJ1-5; D is ambiguous. CDR3 size: 12 residues. Germline V gene sequence: CDR1 MDHEN, CDR2 SYDVKM. V lost 6 bases to trimming and J lost 3 bases, with 6 bases between them. Here the CDR3 reads CASSTVNQPQHF. The CDR3 DNA is TGTGCCAGCAGCACAGTCAATCAGCCCCAGCATTTT.

The chain has TRBV7-9 and TRBJ2-7, with 7 positions matching TRBD1. This CDR3 is built from 15 residues. Germline V lookup: CDR1 SEHNR, CDR2 FQNEAQ (reference sequence). Trimming at V came to 1 base and at J to 3 bases, leaving 6 bases not matched to a gene. CDR3 in amino acids: CASSLEGTAHYEQYF. The CDR3 DNA sequence: TGTGCCAGCAGCTTAGAAGGGACAGCGCACTACGAGCAGTACTTC. The whole variable domain, filled in from reference TRBV7-9 and TRBJ2-7, reads DTGVSQNPRHKITKRGQNVTFRCDPISEHNRLYWYRQTLGQGPEFLTYFQNEAQLEKSRLLSDRFSAERPKGSFSTLEIQRTEQGDSAMYLCASSLEGTAHYEQYFGPGTRLTVT.

This rearrangement joins TRBV6-5 to TRBJ1-6; tentative D call: TRBD1 (6 bases). CDR3 length: 15 amino acids. The V end was cut by 3 bases, the J end by 2 bases, with 8 bases between. Germline CDR1 is MNHEY and CDR2 is SVGAGI. The chain's CDR3 is CASSYGQPYNSPLHF. The CDR3 nucleotides read TGTGCCAGCAGTTATGGACAGCCCTATAATTCACCCCTCCACTTT.

The gene calls are TRBV7-3 and TRBJ1-1; D is possibly TRBD1 (5 bases). This CDR3 has 17 residues. V was shortened by 2 bases and J by 3 bases, with 19 bases between the two germline ends. Germline CDR1 reads SGHTA; CDR2 reads FQGTGA. The CDR3 protein is CASSLRPLSGGHTEAFF. The CDR3 coding sequence is TGTGCCAGCAGCTTACGTCCCCTGAGCGGGGGTCACACTGAAGCTTTCTTT.

In this sample, this clone turned up once. The chain joins TRBV28 to TRBJ1-5; TRBD1 might be the D (6 bases). The V and J ends lost 5 bases and 1 base respectively, with 15 bases between them. The germline V gene encodes CDR1 MDHEN and CDR2 SYDVKM. The CDR3 runs 16 residues. CDR3 residues: CASSGGGLLSNQPQHF. The CDR3 DNA reads as TGTGCCAGCAGTGGGGGGGGGCTTTTGAGCAATCAGCCCCAGCATTTT.

This clone was seen once. J is TRBJ2-2 and V is TRBV7-3; TRBD1 matches 7 bases. J lost 7 bases, V lost 5 bases, and 16 bases had no gene match. The CDR3 consists of 17 residues. CDR1 is SGHTA and CDR2 is FQGTGA in the germline V gene. In DNA form, the CDR3 reads TGTGCCAGCAGCCCTCGGACAGGCGCCCAGGGGAACGGGGAGCTGTTTTTT. It translates to CASSPRTGAQGNGELFF.

The chain employs TRBV7-2 and TRBJ1-1; D might be TRBD1 (5 bases). Trimming shortened V by 6 bases and J by 0 bases, and 20 bases separated the two germline ends. The CDR3 consists of 17 residues. Germline CDR1 is SGHTA and CDR2 is FQGNSA. The CDR3 nucleotides read TGTGCCAGCAGTCGTGACCCGGGGGGGGGAATGAACACTGAAGCTTTCTTT. The encoded protein is CASSRDPGGGMNTEAFF.

The chain combines TRBV5-1 with TRBJ2-6; 7 nucleotides line up with TRBD1. V shed 2 bases and J 4 bases; nucleotides not matched to a gene: 3. CDR3 size: 15 residues. Germline CDR1 and CDR2: SGHRS and YFSETQ. CDR3 bases: TGCGCCAGCAGCTTAGGGGGCACCGGGGCCAACGTCCTGACTTTC. This sequence encodes CASSLGGTGANVLTF.

The rearrangement joins TRBV11-1 to TRBJ2-3, with D tentatively TRBD2 (5 bases). The CDR3 length is 15 residues. V gave up 1 base and J gave up 1 base, with 9 bases separating them. CDR1 and CDR2 from the germline V gene are SGHAT and FQDESV (reference sequence). CDR3 amino acids: CASSLVSAGTDTQYF. The CDR3 DNA reads TGTGCCAGCAGCTTAGTTAGCGCAGGCACAGATACGCAGTATTTT.

V is TRBV5-6 and J is TRBJ1-2, with TRBD1 identical over 8 bases. CDR1 SGHDT and CDR2 YYEEEE come from the germline V gene. Trimming at V came to 4 bases and at J to 3 bases, leaving 5 bases not matched to a gene. The CDR3 extends over 14 amino acids. CDR3: CASSRDRRDYGYTF. The CDR3 DNA is TGTGCCAGCAGCCGGGACAGGCGCGACTATGGCTACACCTTC.

The chain links TRBV10-2 to TRBJ2-2; the match to TRBD2 covers 8 bases. J gave up 0 bases and V 3 bases, and 3 bases lay outside the gene matches. CDR3 length: 16 amino acids. Germline CDR1 WSHSY, CDR2 SAAADI. CDR3 residues: CASSDGRGANTGELFF. In nucleotides, the CDR3 is TGCGCCAGCAGTGACGGGCGGGGGGCGAACACCGGGGAGCTGTTTTTT.

This chain joins TRBV5-1 and TRBJ1-1; TRBD1 might be the D (5 bases). The germline V gene encodes CDR1 SGHRS and CDR2 YFSETQ. The CDR3 length is 16 residues. The V gene lost 4 bases and the J gene lost 3 bases, with 19 bases spanning the gap. CDR3 amino acids: CASSLTTGLVYTEAFF. For the CDR3, the DNA is TGCGCCAGCAGCCTAACTACAGGTTTGGTATACACTGAAGCTTTCTTT.

The chain joins TRBV3-1 (or the pseudogene TRBV3-2) to TRBJ2-1; 12 bases match TRBD2. From germline, CDR1 is LGHDT and CDR2 YNNKEL (reference sequence). There are 15 residues in the CDR3. V shed 2 bases and J 9 bases; nucleotides not matched to a gene: 5. The CDR3 DNA follows: TGTGCCAGCAGCCAACTGGCTAGCGGGGGGGCTGAGCAGTTCTTC. Translation gives CASSQLASGGAEQFF.

In DNA form, the CDR3 reads TGTGCCAGCAGCGCAGTGGTCCAGGAGGAGGCCATTTTCTTT. The encoded protein is CASSAVVQEEAIFF. The V call is TRBV7-8, the J call TRBJ1-1; D unresolved. There are 14 residues in the CDR3. The V gene lost 5 bases and the J gene lost 13 bases, with 23 bases spanning the gap. Germline CDR1 and CDR2: SGHVS and FQNEAQ.

The chain uses TRBV2 and TRBJ2-3; TRBD2 aligns across 12 bases. Germline V gene sequence: CDR1 SNHLY, CDR2 FYNNEI. This CDR3 comprises 20 residues. Trimming removed 2 bases from V and 0 bases from J; junction bases left unmatched: 12. Here the CDR3 DNA reads TGTGCCAGCAGTGAAATGGCTAGCGGGGGGGCGATCGGTAGCACAGATACGCAGTATTTT. Amino acid sequence: CASSEMASGGAIGSTDTQYF.

The J gene is TRBJ1-2, the V gene TRBV7-9, with D maybe TRBD1 (6 bases). The V end was cut by 3 bases, the J end by 0 bases, with 11 bases between. Germline assignment: CDR1 SEHNR and CDR2 FQNEAQ (reference sequence). CDR3 length: 15 residues. The CDR3 nucleotides read TGTGCCAGCAGCTTTACGGGGGGCGCTAACTATGGCTACACCTTC. Translating it yields CASSFTGGANYGYTF.

V usage is TRBV4-1 and J usage is TRBJ1-2; 9 bases align to TRBD1. The CDR3 contains 14 residues. Germline V gives CDR1 MGHRA, CDR2 YSYEKL. J was trimmed by 7 bases and V by 0 bases; bases with no gene match: 3. The CDR3 DNA reads TGCGCCAGCAGCCAAGACCGGGACAGGGTTGGCTACACCTTC. This encodes CASSQDRDRVGYTF.

V and J are TRBV3-1 (or the pseudogene TRBV3-2) and TRBJ2-1; the D gene is possibly TRBD2 (6 bases). Germline CDR1 is LGHDT and CDR2 is YNNKEL (reference sequence). This CDR3 has 15 residues. The ends were cut back, 1 base at V and 6 bases at J, with 13 bases in the middle. The DNA for the CDR3 is TGTGCCAGCAGCCAAGCCCCGGGACTTCCCAATGAGCAGTTCTTC. This encodes CASSQAPGLPNEQFF.

The chain joins TRBV25-1 to TRBJ1-4; no clear D. Trimming took 4 bases from V and 0 from J, leaving 6 bases between them. The germline V gene has CDR1 MGHDK and CDR2 SYGVNS. CDR3 length equals 14 residues. The CDR3 loop is CASSAQATNEKLFF. The CDR3 coding sequence is TGTGCCAGCAGTGCTCAGGCAACTAATGAAAAACTGTTTTTT.